The T cell receptor beta chain under discussion was sequenced for a study of blood T cell repertoires in COVID-19. Trimming took off 2 bases at V and 2 bases at J, with 8 bases between the two ends. The CDR3 runs 15 residues. Germline values: CDR1 SGHKS, CDR2 YYEKEE (reference sequence). Assay: immunoSEQ multiplex PCR; the TCRdb copy retains only in-frame clones and omits some. The table lists roughly 350,000 clones, about 89% of them singletons. Material: peripheral blood. This chain links TRBV5-5 with TRBJ1-6; D may be TRBD1 (6 bases). The TCR sequence derives from a woman between 50 and 59 years old with COVID-19, enrolled during active disease. The CDR3 loop is CASSLGGTYNSPLHF. The CDR3 DNA reads as TGTGCCAGCAGCTTAGGGGGAACCTATAATTCACCCCTCCACTTT.